The sequence of this T cell receptor (beta chain) was determined in a study of neoadjuvant anti-PD-1 for oral cavity cancer. Study context: Patients without progression received a fourth nivolumab dose around day 43, then surgical resection on days 50-56. The study's findings and limits: Pretreatment Treg/Th17 ratio correlated inversely with post-treatment tumor clonality.

A few counts support this clone. Its specificity is unknown. Repertoires were generated with immunoSEQ multiplex PCR, while TCRdb's copy carries only in-frame clones and drops some. The sample has under 7,000 clones, almost 60% seen once. Germline loops: CDR1 SEHNR, CDR2 FQNEAQ (reference sequence). There are 13 residues in the CDR3. V was shortened by 5 bases and J by 4 bases, with 11 bases between the two germline ends. Patients had newly diagnosed, untreated stage II-IVA oral cavity squamous cell carcinoma. Cohort: HPV-negative, locally advanced oral cavity squamous cell carcinoma patients. The TCR comes from a person aged 40 to 85 with oral cavity squamous cell carcinoma. J is TRBJ1-2 and V is TRBV7-9; TRBD1 is a possible D gene (5 bases). The sequenced sample was tumor tissue, obtained before nivolumab (anti-PD-1) treatment. CDR3 sequence reads: CASSRDGAYGYTF. The DNA for the CDR3 is TGTGCCAGCAGCCGGGACGGGGCCTATGGCTACACCTTC.